The 9 T cell receptor beta chains given below trace back to one sample, sequenced in a study of T cells in localized non-small cell lung cancer. Repertoires were generated with immunoSEQ multiplex PCR, while TCRdb's copy carries only in-frame clones and drops some. The table lists about 40,000 clones, about 90% of them singletons. The source was peripheral blood, collected before any cancer treatment. The receptors stem from a man aged 35 to 70 with stage I lung adenocarcinoma.

The rearrangement links TRBV5-4 to TRBJ2-4; TRBD1 is a possible D gene (6 bases). Looked up from germline, CDR1 is SGHNT and CDR2 is YYREEE (reference sequence). The germline V and J ends were trimmed by 3 bases and 0 bases, with 13 bases remaining between them. The CDR3 covers 16 residues. The CDR3 DNA reads TGTGCCAGCAGCTCCCAAACAGGGATAGCCAAAAACATTCAGTACTTC. This translates into CASSSQTGIAKNIQYF.

This CDR3 reads CATSRVGASLYNEQFF. The CDR3 DNA reads as TGTGCCACCAGCAGAGTTGGGGCTAGCCTATACAATGAGCAGTTCTTC. V usage is TRBV15 and J usage is TRBJ2-1; D may be TRBD1 or TRBD2 (5 bases each). This CDR3 comprises 16 residues. V shed 1 base and J shed 4 bases, with 14 bases lying between them. Germline lookup yields CDR1 LNHNV and CDR2 YYDKDF (reference sequence). Based on the CDR3 plus reference TRBV15 and TRBJ2-1, the full variable domain is DAMVIQNPRYQVTQFGKPVTLSCSQTLNHNVMYWYQQKSSQAPKLLFHYYDKDFNNEADTPDNFQSRRPNTSFCFLDIRSPGLGDTAMYLCATSRVGASLYNEQFFGPGTRLTVL.

The V call is TRBV14, the J call TRBJ2-3; D is possibly TRBD1 or TRBD2 (5 bases each). V lost 1 base, J lost 5 bases, and 10 bases lay in between. Germline assignment: CDR1 SGHDN and CDR2 FVKESK. The CDR3 sequence is 14 residues long. DNA for the CDR3: TGTGCCAGCAGCCAAGTATGGGGGAAAGATACGCAGTATTTT. Its protein is CASSQVWGKDTQYF.

For the CDR3, the DNA is TGTGCCAGCAGTCAAGACGGTAACTATGGCTACACCTTC. It specifies CASSQDGNYGYTF. The J gene is TRBJ1-2, the V gene TRBV6-1, with D hard to call. CDR1 and CDR2 (germline): MNHNS, SASEGT. The CDR3 spans 13 residues. Trimming took 5 bases from V and 1 from J, leaving 8 bases between them.

This clone showed up just a few times. The J gene is TRBJ2-5, the V gene TRBV7-8; 13 bases match TRBD2. From germline, CDR1 is SGHVS and CDR2 FQNEAQ. Trimming removed 6 bases from V and 4 bases from J; junction bases left unmatched: 5. The CDR3 runs to 15 residues. The CDR3 spells CASRLRLAGGETQYF. The CDR3 DNA reads as TGTGCCAGCAGACTTAGACTAGCGGGAGGAGAGACCCAGTACTTC.

This chain links TRBV27 with TRBJ2-3, with D unclear. Germline assignment: CDR1 MNHEY and CDR2 SMNVEV (reference sequence). Between the trimmed V and J ends, which lost 5 bases and 4 bases, there was a span of 10 bases. The CDR3 spans 13 residues. The CDR3 protein is CASSTIEADTQYF. The CDR3 DNA follows: TGTGCCAGCAGTACCATAGAGGCAGATACGCAGTATTTT.

This sequence joins TRBV28 and TRBJ1-5; the D is unclear. Germline V gene sequence: CDR1 MDHEN, CDR2 SYDVKM. The ends were cut back, 0 bases at V and 1 base at J, with 7 bases in the middle. The CDR3 has 15 residues. The CDR3 DNA follows: TGTGCCAGCAGTTTATGGCCGGGGAGCAATCAGCCCCAGCATTTT. Protein sequence: CASSLWPGSNQPQHF.

The chain combines TRBV7-2 with TRBJ1-1; D gene ambiguous. Germline V gene lookup returns CDR1 SGHTA and CDR2 FQGNSA. CDR3 length equals 13 residues. With 8 bases removed from V and 4 bases from J, the gap between germline ends came to 14 bases. CDR3 in amino acids: CASGIEGSTEAFF. CDR3 in DNA: TGTGCCAGCGGTATCGAGGGTAGCACTGAAGCTTTCTTT.

The chain links TRBV14 to TRBJ2-7; D is uncertain. V shed 1 base and J shed 5 bases, with 9 bases lying between them. This CDR3 spans 13 amino acids. CDR1 is SGHDN and CDR2 is FVKESK in the germline V gene. CDR3 DNA sequence: TGTGCCAGCAGCCAAGTAGGCGCGGACGAGCAGTACTTC. It codes for CASSQVGADEQYF.